This is a list of T cell receptor beta chains from one sample in a study of CD8 T cells in Susac syndrome. TCRdb recomputed calls from the immunoSEQ multiplex PCR reads with MiXCR, one row per CDR3 protein. The table includes a few hundred thousand distinct CDR3 sequences, 92% detected once. Material for sequencing was CD4+ T cells from PBMCs. The source of these receptors is a human donor with multiple sclerosis. Both conserved end residues are part of each CDR3. A D gene is named only where the DNA matches it firmly. Clone size is shown for a subset of rows, as once, few, many or a class of expanded clone.

abundance | j_gene | v_gene | d_gene | CDR3nt | CDR3aa
- | TRBJ1-2 | TRBV20-1 | - | TGCAGTGCTAGAGATCCCTTGTCCCAGAAGAACACCTTC | CSARDPLSQKNTF
- | TRBJ2-1 | TRBV13 | - | TGTGCCAGCAGCCTCCTGACAGGTCAGCTCAATGAGCAGTTCTTC | CASSLLTGQLNEQFF
- | TRBJ1-1 | TRBV29-1 | - | TGCAGCTGGGCAACCGGGGCCCCTACTGAAGCTTTCTTT | CSWATGAPTEAFF
- | TRBJ1-5 | TRBV5-1 | - | TGCGCCAGCAGCTTGACCGCCACCTCGACGGGCAATCAGCCCCAGCATTTT | CASSLTATSTGNQPQHF
- | TRBJ1-1 | TRBV11-2 | TRBD1 | TGTGCCAGCAGATGGGACAGGAACACTGAAGCTTTCTTT | CASRWDRNTEAFF
- | TRBJ2-3 | TRBV19 | TRBD2 | TGTGCCAGTAGTACCGGGACTAGCGGGATCCAAGATACGCAGTATTTT | CASSTGTSGIQDTQYF
once | TRBJ1-6 | TRBV7-2 | - | TGTGCCAGCAGCTTAACGAGACTGGCCTATAATTCACCCCTCCACTTT | CASSLTRLAYNSPLHF
once | TRBJ1-3 | TRBV10-3 | TRBD1 | TGTGCCATCGGAAAGTCCCCGGGACAGGGGGCGCGACGAGGAAACACCATATATTTT | CAIGKSPGQGARRGNTIYF
- | TRBJ2-7 | TRBV6-6 | - | TGTGCCAGCAGCCCCAGGACTCGAACGGGGAACGAGCAGTACTTC | CASSPRTRTGNEQYF
- | TRBJ2-5 | TRBV29-1 | TRBD2 | TGCAGCCTCGCAGGGGGACTAGCGGGAGAGACCCAGTACTTC | CSLAGGLAGETQYF
- | TRBJ2-2 | TRBV2 | - | TGTGCCAGCAGTGAATCTTTGGATCCCGGGGAGCTGTTTTTT | CASSESLDPGELFF
- | TRBJ1-5 | TRBV20-1 | - | TGCAGTGCTAGTTGGGGGAATCAGCCCCAGCATTTT | CSASWGNQPQHF
once | TRBJ2-5 | TRBV3-1 | TRBD2 | TGTGCCAGCAGTCCCATAGCGGGAACAGAGACCCAGTACTTC | CASSPIAGTETQYF
- | TRBJ2-3 | TRBV5-1 | - | TGCGCCAGCAGCTCCGAACGGGCGGGGGATACGCAGTATTTT | CASSSERAGDTQYF
- | TRBJ1-1 | TRBV10-3 | - | TGTGCCATCAGTGAGCAGGGCACTAACACTGAAGCTTTCTTT | CAISEQGTNTEAFF
- | TRBJ2-5 | TRBV12-3/TRBV12-4 | - | TGTGCCAGCCGACGGGAGAGGGACCAAGAGACCCAGTACTTC | CASRRERDQETQYF
- | TRBJ2-7 | TRBV4-3 | TRBD2 | TGCGCCAGCAGCCAAGGAGCGGGAACCCTGAGGTCCTACGAGCAGTACTTC | CASSQGAGTLRSYEQYF
- | TRBJ1-2 | TRBV5-6 | - | TGTGCCAGCAGGCAAGCCGACAGGACCTACCCCTTTCTATCCTTC | CASRQADRTYPFLSF
- | TRBJ2-1 | TRBV29-1 | - | TGCAGCGTTGAAGTCCGTAGGAAAGGAGGTCGGGGGCAGTTCTTC | CSVEVRRKGGRGQFF
- | TRBJ1-1 | TRBV20-1 | - | TGCAGTTCAGAACCAGGTCGGCCTGAAGCTTTCTTT | CSSEPGRPEAFF
- | TRBJ2-3 | TRBV18 | - | TGTGCCAGCTCACCACCGCAAGCAGATACGCAGTATTTT | CASSPPQADTQYF
- | TRBJ2-2 | TRBV6-5 | - | TGTGCCAGCAGTTACACGATCGGGGGGCCCGGTGGCGGGGAGCTGTTTTTT | CASSYTIGGPGGGELFF
once | TRBJ2-3 | TRBV9 | TRBD1 | TGTGCCAGCAGCGGCGAGGGGGACAGTAGCACAGATACGCAGTATTTT | CASSGEGDSSTDTQYF
- | TRBJ2-1 | TRBV30 | - | TGTGCCTGGGGGGGGTCCTCCTACAATGAGCAGTTCTTC | CAWGGSSYNEQFF
- | TRBJ2-5 | TRBV7-2 | - | TGTGCCAGCACCTTAAATGGGGGAACACTAGGAACCCAGTACTTC | CASTLNGGTLGTQYF
- | TRBJ1-2 | TRBV7-2 | TRBD1 | TGTGCCAGCAGCTTTTCCGGGACAGCTGTAATCAACTATGGCTACACCTTC | CASSFSGTAVINYGYTF
once | TRBJ2-1 | TRBV29-1 | TRBD1 | TGCAGCGGAGGGGACCGACAGGGACCCTACAATGAGCAGTTCTTC | CSGGDRQGPYNEQFF
few | TRBJ1-1 | TRBV6-1 | TRBD1 | TGTGCCGGGTCGGGACAGATGAACACTGAAGCTTTCTTT | CAGSGQMNTEAFF
- | TRBJ2-7 | TRBV7-9 | TRBD1 | TGTGCCAGCAGTAAACAGGGGAGCTCCTACGAGCAGTACTTC | CASSKQGSSYEQYF
- | TRBJ1-5 | TRBV9 | - | TGTGCCAGCAGCGCCTCTACAGGGTGGAATCAGCCCCAGCATTTT | CASSASTGWNQPQHF
- | TRBJ1-2 | TRBV29-1 | TRBD1 | TGCAGCGCCTCGACAGGGGCCCCTTCCTATGGCTACACCTTC | CSASTGAPSYGYTF
- | TRBJ1-5 | TRBV3-1 | - | TGTGCCAGCAGCCAACTCCGGGGTAAGCCCCAGCATTTT | CASSQLRGKPQHF
- | TRBJ2-1 | TRBV5-1 | TRBD2 | TGCGCCAGCAGCTTGGTCACGGGGGGAGGGAATGAGCAGTTCTTC | CASSLVTGGGNEQFF
- | TRBJ2-7 | TRBV25-1 | - | TGTGCCAGCAGTGAATCCGGCATTTCATCCTACGAGCAGTACTTC | CASSESGISSYEQYF
- | TRBJ2-3 | TRBV7-8 | - | TGTGCCAGCAGCCCCCGCCTGGAGGGAACACGCTGGGGGTATTTT | CASSPRLEGTRWGYF
- | TRBJ1-6 | TRBV30 | TRBD1 | TGTGCCAGCCAGGGGGCGCGTAATTCACCCCTCCACTTT | CASQGARNSPLHF
few | TRBJ1-2 | TRBV24-1 | - | TGTGCCACCAGTGAACAGGACGGACTATTCTATGGCTACACCTTC | CATSEQDGLFYGYTF
- | TRBJ1-5 | TRBV6-1 | - | TGTGCCAGCAGGCTCGGCAATCAGCCCCAGCATTTT | CASRLGNQPQHF
once | TRBJ1-3 | TRBV9 | - | TGTGCCAGCAGCGTAGCCCCCAGCGGAAACACCATATATTTT | CASSVAPSGNTIYF
- | TRBJ2-6 | TRBV12-3/TRBV12-4 | - | TGTGCCAGCAGTTCCCAAGGGGGTGGGGCCAACGTCCTGACTTTC | CASSSQGGGANVLTF
- | TRBJ2-7 | TRBV7-9 | - | TGTGCCAGCAGCTTAGGCATTCAAACCTACGAGCAGTACTTC | CASSLGIQTYEQYF
- | TRBJ2-1 | TRBV4-3 | TRBD2 | TGCGCCAGCAGCCTTAGGGGACTAGTTGAGGGTGAGCAGTTCTTC | CASSLRGLVEGEQFF
- | TRBJ1-1 | TRBV10-3 | TRBD1 | TGTGCCATCAGCCCCGGACAGGGGGCGAACACTGAAGCTTTCTTT | CAISPGQGANTEAFF
- | TRBJ2-3 | TRBV6-5 | TRBD2 | TGTGCCAGCAGCACACTAGCGACGAGCACAGATACGCAGTATTTT | CASSTLATSTDTQYF
- | TRBJ1-4 | TRBV5-1 | TRBD1 | TGCGCCAGCAGCTTAACCGGGACAGGTCCTGAAAAACTGTTTTTT | CASSLTGTGPEKLFF
- | TRBJ1-5 | TRBV30 | - | TGTGCCTGGAGGCGGGGGGCAGATCAGCCCCAGCATTTT | CAWRRGADQPQHF
- | TRBJ1-1 | TRBV3-1 | TRBD1 | TGTGCCAGCATGGCAGGGGGCGTCCCCACTGAAGCTTTCTTT | CASMAGGVPTEAFF
- | TRBJ1-6 | TRBV3-1 | - | TGTGCCAGCAGCCAAAGGGGCACACCCCTCCACTTT | CASSQRGTPLHF
- | TRBJ2-5 | TRBV5-1 | TRBD2 | TGCGCCAGCAGCCGCAAACTAGCGGGCCTCTTCGGGGAGACCCAGTACTTC | CASSRKLAGLFGETQYF
- | TRBJ2-3 | TRBV7-7 | - | TGTGCTAGCAGCTTAGACGTCACAGATACGCAGTATTTT | CASSLDVTDTQYF
- | TRBJ1-1 | TRBV30 | - | TGTGCCTTGGGGCCCGCGAGTGGCAGGGGCTACACTGAAGCTTTCTTT | CALGPASGRGYTEAFF
- | TRBJ1-1 | TRBV24-1 | TRBD1 | TGTGCCACCAGTGATTCACAGGGGGCGGGGAACACTGAAGCTTTCTTT | CATSDSQGAGNTEAFF
- | TRBJ1-2 | TRBV6-6 | - | TGTGCCAGCAGTTACGACCGGGGGGGTAGTGGCTACACCTTC | CASSYDRGGSGYTF
once | TRBJ2-1 | TRBV12-3/TRBV12-4 | - | TGTGCCAGCAGTTTTTACACAAACAATGAGCAGTTCTTC | CASSFYTNNEQFF
- | TRBJ1-2 | TRBV6-2/TRBV6-3 | TRBD1 | TGTGCCAGCAGTTCCTGGGGGACAGGGATTGGTAATGGCTACACCTTC | CASSSWGTGIGNGYTF
- | TRBJ1-2 | TRBV20-1 | - | TGCAGTGCTAGAGATCGGGGGGAGAATGGCTACACCTTC | CSARDRGENGYTF
- | TRBJ2-5 | TRBV9 | - | TGTGCCAGCAGCGTAGTAGGCGGGACTGGGGAGACCCAGTACTTC | CASSVVGGTGETQYF
- | TRBJ1-5 | TRBV25-1 | TRBD1 | TGTGCCAGCAGTGATTCGACAGGGCCATCTCAGCCCCAGCATTTT | CASSDSTGPSQPQHF
- | TRBJ2-7 | TRBV11-1 | - | TGTGCCAGCAGCTTAGCGAGGAATTCCTACGAGCAGTACTTC | CASSLARNSYEQYF